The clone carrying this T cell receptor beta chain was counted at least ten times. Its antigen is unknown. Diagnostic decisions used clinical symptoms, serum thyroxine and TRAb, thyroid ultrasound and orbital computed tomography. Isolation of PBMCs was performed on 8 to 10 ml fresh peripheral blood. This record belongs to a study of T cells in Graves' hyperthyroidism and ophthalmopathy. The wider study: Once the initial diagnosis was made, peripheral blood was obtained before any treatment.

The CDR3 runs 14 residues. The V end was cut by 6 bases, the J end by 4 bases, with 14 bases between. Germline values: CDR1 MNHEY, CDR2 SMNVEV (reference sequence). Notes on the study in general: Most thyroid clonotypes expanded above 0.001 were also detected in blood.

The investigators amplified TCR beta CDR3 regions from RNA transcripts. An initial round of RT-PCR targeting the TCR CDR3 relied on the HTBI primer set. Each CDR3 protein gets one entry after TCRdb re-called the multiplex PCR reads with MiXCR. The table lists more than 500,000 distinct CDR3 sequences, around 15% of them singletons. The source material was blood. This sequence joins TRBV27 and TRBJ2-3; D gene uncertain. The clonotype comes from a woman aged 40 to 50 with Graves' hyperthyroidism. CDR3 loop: CASSKGRWADTQYF. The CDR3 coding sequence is TGTGCCAGCAGCAAGGGCCGCTGGGCAGATACGCAGTATTTT.